Listed below are T cell receptor beta chains from one sample, sequenced in a study of vaccination effects on CD4 cells after COVID-19. Their target antigens are unknown. Assay used: immunoSEQ multiplex PCR; TCRdb lists only in-frame clones, some missing. The data show 20,000 to 30,000 clones, with roughly 79% seen just once and around 6.5% held by the top ten. The sample in question was CD4+ T cells from PBMCs cultured with SARS-CoV-2 spike peptides, obtained after COVID-19 vaccination. The receptor set was obtained from a human donor who received a COVID-19 vaccine. Some clones in this sample may be carry-over from other donors' samples. CDR3s include the opening cysteine and the closing phenylalanine or tryptophan. The order of the fields is CDR3 protein, CDR3 DNA, V gene, J gene, D gene, clone size. D genes are given only for firm matches. A clone size is listed for some rows: how often the clone was seen (once, few, many), or a class if it is expanded.

cdr3_aa: CASSPTGTAKNIQYF
cdr3_nt: TGTGCCAGCAGCCCAACAGGGACAGCCAAAAACATTCAGTACTTC
v_call: TRBV5-4
j_call: TRBJ2-4
d_call: NA
clone_size: NA

cdr3_aa: CASSPMQSGETQYF
cdr3_nt: TGTGCCAGCTCACCAATGCAGAGTGGAGAGACCCAGTACTTC
v_call: TRBV18
j_call: TRBJ2-5
d_call: NA
clone_size: NA

cdr3_aa: CASSRTTGFSYNSPLHF
cdr3_nt: TGTGCCAGCTCACGGACGACAGGCTTCTCCTATAATTCACCCCTCCACTTT
v_call: TRBV18
j_call: TRBJ1-6
d_call: NA
clone_size: NA

cdr3_aa: CASSILGGNEAFF
cdr3_nt: TGTGCCAGTAGTATCCTAGGAGGAAATGAAGCTTTCTTT
v_call: TRBV19
j_call: TRBJ1-1
d_call: NA
clone_size: few

cdr3_aa: CAWRPEGANTEAFF
cdr3_nt: TGTGCCTGGAGACCGGAGGGGGCGAACACTGAAGCTTTCTTT
v_call: TRBV30
j_call: TRBJ1-1
d_call: TRBD1
clone_size: NA

cdr3_aa: CASSDDLAKNIQYF
cdr3_nt: TGTGCCAGCAGTGACGACTTAGCCAAAAACATTCAGTACTTC
v_call: TRBV2
j_call: TRBJ2-4
d_call: NA
clone_size: NA

cdr3_aa: CAWTTPAMSGANVLTF
cdr3_nt: TGTGCCTGGACCACTCCCGCTATGTCTGGGGCCAACGTCCTGACTTTC
v_call: TRBV30
j_call: TRBJ2-6
d_call: NA
clone_size: NA

cdr3_aa: CASSPRGAYNEQFF
cdr3_nt: TGTGCCAGCAGCCCGAGGGGGGCCTACAATGAGCAGTTCTTC
v_call: TRBV11-3
j_call: TRBJ2-1
d_call: NA
clone_size: NA

cdr3_aa: CASSYASSVAKNIQYF
cdr3_nt: TGTGCCAGCAGTTACGCTAGTAGCGTAGCCAAAAACATTCAGTACTTC
v_call: TRBV6-2/TRBV6-3
j_call: TRBJ2-4
d_call: NA
clone_size: NA

cdr3_aa: CASSPRQIIDTQYF
cdr3_nt: TGTGCCAGCAGCCCACGACAGATTATTGATACGCAGTATTTT
v_call: TRBV7-2
j_call: TRBJ2-3
d_call: NA
clone_size: NA

cdr3_aa: CASSHRGRADQPQHF
cdr3_nt: TGTGCCAGCAGCCACAGAGGACGTGCGGATCAGCCCCAGCATTTT
v_call: TRBV5-6
j_call: TRBJ1-5
d_call: NA
clone_size: NA

cdr3_aa: CASSERQGLYGYTF
cdr3_nt: TGTGCCAGCAGTGAGCGACAGGGGCTCTATGGCTACACCTTC
v_call: TRBV2
j_call: TRBJ1-2
d_call: TRBD1
clone_size: NA

cdr3_aa: CASSLGVSGGGPQETQYF
cdr3_nt: TGCGCCAGCAGCTTGGGGGTTAGCGGGGGCGGCCCCCAAGAGACCCAGTACTTC
v_call: TRBV5-1
j_call: TRBJ2-5
d_call: TRBD2
clone_size: NA

cdr3_aa: CASSPMGQGKGKTEAFF
cdr3_nt: TGTGCCAGCTCACCTATGGGACAGGGCAAGGGAAAGACTGAAGCTTTCTTT
v_call: TRBV18
j_call: TRBJ1-1
d_call: TRBD1
clone_size: NA

cdr3_aa: CATSDFRGSYNEQFF
cdr3_nt: TGTGCCACCAGTGATTTTAGGGGCAGTTACAATGAGCAGTTCTTC
v_call: TRBV24-1
j_call: TRBJ2-1
d_call: NA
clone_size: NA

cdr3_aa: CASSPEKLQANYGYTF
cdr3_nt: TGTGCCAGCTCACCAGAGAAGCTCCAAGCTAACTATGGCTACACCTTC
v_call: TRBV18
j_call: TRBJ1-2
d_call: NA
clone_size: NA

cdr3_aa: CASSVGLAGDNEQFF
cdr3_nt: TGTGCCAGCAGCGTCGGACTAGCGGGGGACAATGAGCAGTTCTTC
v_call: TRBV7-7
j_call: TRBJ2-1
d_call: TRBD2
clone_size: NA

cdr3_aa: CASSHRAGGDTGELFF
cdr3_nt: TGTGCCAGCAGCCATCGCGCGGGGGGTGACACCGGGGAGCTGTTTTTT
v_call: TRBV3-1/TRBV3-2
j_call: TRBJ2-2
d_call: TRBD2
clone_size: NA

cdr3_aa: CASSLTSGGGANVLTF
cdr3_nt: TGCGCCAGCAGCTTGACTTCGGGCGGTGGGGCCAACGTCCTGACTTTC
v_call: TRBV5-1
j_call: TRBJ2-6
d_call: NA
clone_size: few

cdr3_aa: CASSQGPDTQYF
cdr3_nt: TGTGCCAGCAGTCAGGGGCCGGATACGCAGTATTTT
v_call: TRBV6-5
j_call: TRBJ2-3
d_call: NA
clone_size: NA

cdr3_aa: CATSGQGQGTYNEQFF
cdr3_nt: TGTGCCACCAGTGGCCAGGGACAGGGCACCTACAATGAGCAGTTCTTC
v_call: TRBV24-1
j_call: TRBJ2-1
d_call: TRBD1
clone_size: once

cdr3_aa: CATSDPSGGSYNEQFF
cdr3_nt: TGTGCCACCAGTGACCCAAGCGGGGGTTCCTACAATGAGCAGTTCTTC
v_call: TRBV24-1
j_call: TRBJ2-1
d_call: TRBD2
clone_size: NA

cdr3_aa: CASSLRGDPTDTQYF
cdr3_nt: TGTGCCAGCAGCCTTCGAGGGGACCCCACAGATACGCAGTATTTT
v_call: TRBV7-3
j_call: TRBJ2-3
d_call: NA
clone_size: NA

cdr3_aa: CASSLVIGGTGELFF
cdr3_nt: TGCGCCAGCAGCTTGGTGATAGGGGGAACCGGGGAGCTGTTTTTT
v_call: TRBV5-1
j_call: TRBJ2-2
d_call: NA
clone_size: NA

cdr3_aa: CASSLREPRVNEQFF
cdr3_nt: TGTGCCAGCAGTCTCAGGGAACCCCGGGTCAATGAGCAGTTCTTC
v_call: TRBV7-2
j_call: TRBJ2-1
d_call: NA
clone_size: NA

cdr3_aa: CASRGQANTEAFF
cdr3_nt: TGTGCCAGTAGAGGACAGGCGAACACTGAAGCTTTCTTT
v_call: TRBV19
j_call: TRBJ1-1
d_call: TRBD1
clone_size: NA

cdr3_aa: CASSQDVDPNYGYTF
cdr3_nt: TGCGCCAGCAGCCAAGATGTGGACCCGAACTATGGCTACACCTTC
v_call: TRBV4-3
j_call: TRBJ1-2
d_call: NA
clone_size: few

cdr3_aa: CASSRSPRKQETQYF
cdr3_nt: TGTGCCAGCAGTCGGTCTCCCAGGAAACAAGAGACCCAGTACTTC
v_call: TRBV6-2/TRBV6-3
j_call: TRBJ2-5
d_call: NA
clone_size: NA

cdr3_aa: CSVADSSETQYF
cdr3_nt: TGCAGCGTAGCGGACAGTTCGGAGACCCAGTACTTC
v_call: TRBV29-1
j_call: TRBJ2-5
d_call: NA
clone_size: NA

cdr3_aa: CASSQVWTVNIQYF
cdr3_nt: TGCGCCAGCAGCCAAGTCTGGACAGTGAACATTCAGTACTTC
v_call: TRBV4-1
j_call: TRBJ2-4
d_call: NA
clone_size: NA

cdr3_aa: CASSMTGGSQPQHF
cdr3_nt: TGTGCCAGCAGCATGACAGGGGGCAGTCAGCCCCAGCATTTT
v_call: TRBV28
j_call: TRBJ1-5
d_call: TRBD1
clone_size: NA

cdr3_aa: CASSGQGGNQPQHF
cdr3_nt: TGTGCCAGCAGCGGACAGGGTGGCAATCAGCCCCAGCATTTT
v_call: TRBV2
j_call: TRBJ1-5
d_call: TRBD1
clone_size: NA

cdr3_aa: CASSIARITGELFF
cdr3_nt: TGTGCCAGTAGTATAGCACGGATTACCGGGGAGCTGTTTTTT
v_call: TRBV19
j_call: TRBJ2-2
d_call: NA
clone_size: NA

cdr3_aa: CASSWNYRADYGYTF
cdr3_nt: TGTGCCAGCAGCTGGAATTACAGGGCTGACTATGGCTACACCTTC
v_call: TRBV6-5
j_call: TRBJ1-2
d_call: NA
clone_size: NA

cdr3_aa: CASSPGRETQYF
cdr3_nt: TGTGCCAGCAGTCCGGGCAGAGAGACCCAGTACTTC
v_call: TRBV6-2/TRBV6-3
j_call: TRBJ2-5
d_call: NA
clone_size: NA

cdr3_aa: CASSSRNQPQHF
cdr3_nt: TGTGCCAGCAGTTCCAGGAATCAGCCCCAGCATTTT
v_call: TRBV28
j_call: TRBJ1-5
d_call: NA
clone_size: NA

cdr3_aa: CASSLAPGVQPQHF
cdr3_nt: TGTGCCAGCAGCTTAGCGCCGGGGGTACAGCCCCAGCATTTT
v_call: TRBV7-8
j_call: TRBJ1-5
d_call: NA
clone_size: NA

cdr3_aa: CASSPKQFTDTQYF
cdr3_nt: TGTGCCAGCAGTCCGAAACAGTTCACAGATACGCAGTATTTT
v_call: TRBV27
j_call: TRBJ2-3
d_call: NA
clone_size: once

cdr3_aa: CASSFVGNTIYF
cdr3_nt: TGTGCCAGCAGCTTTGTTGGAAACACCATATATTTT
v_call: TRBV11-2
j_call: TRBJ1-3
d_call: NA
clone_size: NA

cdr3_aa: CASRKDGTGGNQPQHF
cdr3_nt: TGTGCCAGCAGGAAAGACGGGACAGGGGGCAATCAGCCCCAGCATTTT
v_call: TRBV6-6
j_call: TRBJ1-5
d_call: TRBD1
clone_size: once

cdr3_aa: CATRDRGDTDTQYF
cdr3_nt: TGTGCCACGAGAGACAGGGGGGATACAGATACGCAGTATTTT
v_call: TRBV3-1/TRBV3-2
j_call: TRBJ2-3
d_call: TRBD1
clone_size: NA

cdr3_aa: CASSLTGGPQETQYF
cdr3_nt: TGTGCCAGCAGCTTGACCGGGGGTCCTCAAGAGACCCAGTACTTC
v_call: TRBV5-6
j_call: TRBJ2-5
d_call: NA
clone_size: NA

cdr3_aa: CASSQGLAGYETQYF
cdr3_nt: TGTGCCAGCAGCCAAGGACTAGCGGGATATGAGACCCAGTACTTC
v_call: TRBV11-2
j_call: TRBJ2-5
d_call: TRBD2
clone_size: NA

cdr3_aa: CASSPNRNSPLHF
cdr3_nt: TGTGCCAGCAGCCCAAACAGGAATTCACCCCTCCACTTT
v_call: TRBV7-2
j_call: TRBJ1-6
d_call: NA
clone_size: NA

cdr3_aa: CASSQEYEGGAPQYF
cdr3_nt: TGCGCCAGCAGCCAAGAGTATGAAGGAGGGGCGCCCCAGTACTTC
v_call: TRBV4-1
j_call: TRBJ2-5
d_call: NA
clone_size: NA

cdr3_aa: CASSEWGGELFF
cdr3_nt: TGTGCCAGCAGCGAGTGGGGCGGGGAGCTGTTTTTT
v_call: TRBV2
j_call: TRBJ2-2
d_call: NA
clone_size: few

cdr3_aa: CASSVAGAAGGYTF
cdr3_nt: TGTGCCAGCAGCGTAGCGGGAGCCGCAGGTGGCTACACCTTC
v_call: TRBV9
j_call: TRBJ1-2
d_call: NA
clone_size: NA

cdr3_aa: CASSQEFRDRGRGYGYTF
cdr3_nt: TGTGCCAGCAGCCAAGAATTTCGGGACAGGGGGCGGGGCTATGGCTACACCTTC
v_call: TRBV4-2
j_call: TRBJ1-2
d_call: TRBD1
clone_size: NA

cdr3_aa: CASSTGSGGYTF
cdr3_nt: TGTGCCAGCAGTACAGGGTCTGGCGGCTACACCTTC
v_call: TRBV6-2/TRBV6-3
j_call: TRBJ1-2
d_call: NA
clone_size: few

cdr3_aa: CASSLQGVGGELFF
cdr3_nt: TGTGCCAGCAGCTTACAAGGGGTTGGCGGGGAGCTGTTTTTT
v_call: TRBV11-3
j_call: TRBJ2-2
d_call: NA
clone_size: NA

cdr3_aa: CASSQAYGGRGRRNEQFF
cdr3_nt: TGTGCCAGCAGCCAGGCCTATGGGGGGCGGGGTCGTCGCAATGAGCAGTTCTTC
v_call: TRBV3-1/TRBV3-2
j_call: TRBJ2-1
d_call: NA
clone_size: NA

cdr3_aa: CASSQGQGEGETQYF
cdr3_nt: TGCGCCAGCAGCCAAGGACAGGGGGAAGGAGAGACCCAGTACTTC
v_call: TRBV4-1
j_call: TRBJ2-5
d_call: TRBD1
clone_size: NA

cdr3_aa: CASSLAIGGGTDTQYF
cdr3_nt: TGTGCCAGCAGCTTGGCAATCGGGGGGGGCACAGATACGCAGTATTTT
v_call: TRBV5-4
j_call: TRBJ2-3
d_call: TRBD2
clone_size: NA

cdr3_aa: CASSLQGDTSPLHF
cdr3_nt: TGTGCCAGCAGTTTACAGGGGGACACTTCACCCCTCCACTTT
v_call: TRBV27
j_call: TRBJ1-6
d_call: TRBD1
clone_size: NA

cdr3_aa: CASSQPRDSNSGANVLTF
cdr3_nt: TGCGCCAGCAGCCAGCCCCGGGACTCCAACTCTGGGGCCAACGTCCTGACTTTC
v_call: TRBV4-3
j_call: TRBJ2-6
d_call: NA
clone_size: NA